This T cell receptor beta chain was sequenced during a study of T-cell memory formation after mild COVID-19. Study-level results: Chiefly within CM and EM were the contracting CD4+ clones; CD8+ ones were within EMRA.

The CDR3 contains 17 residues. The V and J ends lost 4 bases and 5 bases respectively, with 22 bases between them. Germline CDR1 SEHNR, CDR2 FQNEAQ (reference sequence). TCRdb reprocessed the 5' RACE reads via MiXCR and lists one record per CDR3 protein. The sample has a few hundred thousand distinct CDR3 sequences; 25% to 30% are singletons. This clonotype was seen a few times. Antigen: not known. The sequence came from an adult woman who had mild COVID-19 (a few samples of this study predate the infection). Cell type and time point are not known. Material: PBMCs or a T cell subset sorted from them (not recorded which). V and J are TRBV7-9 and TRBJ2-3, with D perhaps assigned TRBD1 or TRBD2 (7 bases each). CDR3 sequence (DNA): TGTGCCAGCAGCTCGGGGAGGGACAGCCCGTTAGGAGATACGCAGTATTTT. Translation gives CASSSGRDSPLGDTQYF.